This T cell receptor (beta chain) was observed in a study of radiotherapy plus CTLA-4 blockade in lung cancer. On the study more broadly: Disease control was achieved by 31% of patients, and objective responses by about 19%.

Sequenced by immunoSEQ multiplex PCR; TCRdb stores in-frame clones only, minus some. The repertoire holds approximately 97,000 clones, with roughly four fifths as singletons. A note on this clone: Its antigen is still unknown.

Study-wide results and caveats: The authors reported that early blood T cell clone dynamics, with interferon-beta, best predicted response. After radiotherapy and ipilimumab, tumor-derived clones expanded in peripheral blood.

V dropped 4 bases and J dropped 6; count of bases not matched to a gene: 8. The CDR3 sequence is 15 residues long. CDR1 SGHRS and CDR2 YFSETQ come from the germline V gene. The study treated chemo-refractory metastatic non-small-cell lung cancer patients with focal radiation plus ipilimumab CTLA-4 blockade. The chain employs TRBV5-1 and TRBJ1-1; 11 nucleotides align to TRBD1. This specimen consisted of peripheral blood, obtained from a patient treated with radiotherapy plus ipilimumab. This TCR was recovered from a human donor with non-small cell lung cancer who had stable disease on radiotherapy plus ipilimumab. CDR3 coding DNA: TGCGCCAGCAGCATAACGGGACAGGGGGGATCTGAAGCTTTCTTT. Translating gives CASSITGQGGSEAFF.